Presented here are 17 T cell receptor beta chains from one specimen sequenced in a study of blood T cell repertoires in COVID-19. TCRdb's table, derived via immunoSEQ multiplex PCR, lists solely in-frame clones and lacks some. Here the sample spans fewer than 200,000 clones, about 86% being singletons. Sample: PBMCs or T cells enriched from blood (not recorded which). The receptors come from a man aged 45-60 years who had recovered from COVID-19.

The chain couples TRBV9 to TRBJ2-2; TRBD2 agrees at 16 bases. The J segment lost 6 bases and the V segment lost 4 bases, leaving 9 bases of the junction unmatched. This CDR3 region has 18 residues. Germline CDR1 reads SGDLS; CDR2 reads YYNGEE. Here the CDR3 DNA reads TGTGCCAGCAGCAAGGGACTAGCGGGGGGGCAATCGGCCGGGGAGCTGTTTTTT. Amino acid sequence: CASSKGLAGGQSAGELFF.

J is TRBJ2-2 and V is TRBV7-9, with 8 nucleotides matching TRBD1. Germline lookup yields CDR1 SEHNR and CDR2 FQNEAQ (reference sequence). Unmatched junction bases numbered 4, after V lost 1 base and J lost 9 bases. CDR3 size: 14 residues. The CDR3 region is CASSLGQGARELFF. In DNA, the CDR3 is TGTGCCAGCAGCTTAGGCCAGGGGGCCCGGGAGCTGTTTTTT.

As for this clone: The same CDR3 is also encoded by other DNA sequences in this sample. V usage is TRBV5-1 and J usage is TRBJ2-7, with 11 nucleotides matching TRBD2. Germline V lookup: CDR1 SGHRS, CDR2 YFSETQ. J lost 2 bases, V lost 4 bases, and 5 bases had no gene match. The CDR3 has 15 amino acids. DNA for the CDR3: TGCGCCAGCAGCCAAACTAGCGGGGGAACCTACGAGCAGTACTTC. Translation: CASSQTSGGTYEQYF.

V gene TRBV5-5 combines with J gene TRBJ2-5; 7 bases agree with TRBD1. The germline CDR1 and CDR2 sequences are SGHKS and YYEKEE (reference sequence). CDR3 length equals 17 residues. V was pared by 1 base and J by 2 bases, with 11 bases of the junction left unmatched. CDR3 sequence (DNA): TGTGCCAGCAGCTTGCGCCCGACAGGGCTCCTACAAGAGACCCAGTACTTC. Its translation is CASSLRPTGLLQETQYF.

CDR3 loop: CASSQGTPSLAGGYTF. The CDR3 nucleotides are TGTGCCAGCAGCCAAGGGACACCATCCCTAGCGGGTGGCTACACCTTC. V and J are TRBV3-1 (or the pseudogene TRBV3-2) and TRBJ1-2, with D possibly matching TRBD1 (5 bases). This CDR3 spans 16 amino acids. The germline CDR1 and CDR2 sequences are LGHDT and YNNKEL (reference sequence). V lost 1 base to trimming and J lost 7 bases, with 19 bases between them.

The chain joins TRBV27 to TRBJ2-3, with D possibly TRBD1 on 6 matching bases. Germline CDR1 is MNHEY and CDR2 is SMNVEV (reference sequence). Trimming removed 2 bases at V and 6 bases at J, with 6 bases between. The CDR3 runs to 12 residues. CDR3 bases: TGTGCCAGCAGTTTACAGGGGGATACGCAGTATTTT. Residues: CASSLQGDTQYF.

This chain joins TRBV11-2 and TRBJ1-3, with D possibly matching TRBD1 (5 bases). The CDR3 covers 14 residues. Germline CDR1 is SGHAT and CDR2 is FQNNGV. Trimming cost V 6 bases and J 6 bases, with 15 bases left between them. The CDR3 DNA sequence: TGTGCCAGCAGATCGGGGGATTCACCAAACACCATATATTTT. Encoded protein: CASRSGDSPNTIYF. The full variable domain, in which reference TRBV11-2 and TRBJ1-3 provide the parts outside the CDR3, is EAGVAQSPRYKIIEKRQSVAFWCNPISGHATLYWYQQILGQGPKLLIQFQNNGVVDDSQLPKDRFSAERLKGVDSTLKIQPAKLEDSAVYLCASRSGDSPNTIYFGEGSWLTVV.

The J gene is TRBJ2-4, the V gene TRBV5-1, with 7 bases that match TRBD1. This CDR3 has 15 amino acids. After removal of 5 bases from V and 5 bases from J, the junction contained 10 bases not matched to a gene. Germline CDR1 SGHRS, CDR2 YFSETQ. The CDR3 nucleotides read TGCGCCAGCAGTCGTCCCGGGACAGTTGAAAACATTCAGTACTTC. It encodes CASSRPGTVENIQYF.

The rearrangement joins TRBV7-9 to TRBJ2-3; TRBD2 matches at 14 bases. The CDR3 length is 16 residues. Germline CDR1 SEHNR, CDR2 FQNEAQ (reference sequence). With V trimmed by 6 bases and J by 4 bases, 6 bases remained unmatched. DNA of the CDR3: TGTGCCAGCAGTCCGGGACTAGCGGGGGCGGCAGATACGCAGTATTTT. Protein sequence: CASSPGLAGAADTQYF.

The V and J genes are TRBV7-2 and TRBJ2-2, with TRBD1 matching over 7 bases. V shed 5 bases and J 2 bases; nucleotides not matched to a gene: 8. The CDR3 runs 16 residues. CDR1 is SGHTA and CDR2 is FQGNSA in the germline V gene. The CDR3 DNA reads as TGTGCCAGCAGCCCGCCCAGGGGGTTAAACACCGGGGAGCTGTTTTTT. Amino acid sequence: CASSPPRGLNTGELFF.

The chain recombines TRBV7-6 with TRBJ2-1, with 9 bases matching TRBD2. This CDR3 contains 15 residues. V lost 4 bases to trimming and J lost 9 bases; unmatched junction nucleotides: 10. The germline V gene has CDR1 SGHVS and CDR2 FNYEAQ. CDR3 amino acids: CASSSIAGGRGEQFF. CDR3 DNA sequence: TGTGCCAGCAGCTCAATCGCGGGGGGGCGCGGTGAGCAGTTCTTC.

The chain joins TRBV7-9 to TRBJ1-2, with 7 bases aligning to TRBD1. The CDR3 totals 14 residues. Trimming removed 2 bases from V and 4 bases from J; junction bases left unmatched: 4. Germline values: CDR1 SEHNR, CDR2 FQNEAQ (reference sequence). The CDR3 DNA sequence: TGTGCCAGCAGCTTATCCGGGACAGCCTATGGCTACACCTTC. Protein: CASSLSGTAYGYTF.

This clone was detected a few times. Here the CDR3 reads CASSGDSGGADTQYF. CDR3 DNA sequence: TGTGCCAGCAGTGGGGATAGCGGGGGGGCAGATACGCAGTATTTT. The V call is TRBV2, the J call TRBJ2-3, with TRBD2 matching over 11 bases. Germline values: CDR1 SNHLY, CDR2 FYNNEI. Germline trimming cut 4 bases from V and 4 bases from J; bases unmatched to any gene: 4. There are 15 residues in the CDR3.

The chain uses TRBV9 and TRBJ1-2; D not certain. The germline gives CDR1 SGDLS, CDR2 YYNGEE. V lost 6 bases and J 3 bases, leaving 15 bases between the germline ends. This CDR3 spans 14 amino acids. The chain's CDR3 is CASTPPGDHYGYTF. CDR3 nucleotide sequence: TGTGCCAGCACCCCCCCCGGAGATCACTATGGCTACACCTTC.

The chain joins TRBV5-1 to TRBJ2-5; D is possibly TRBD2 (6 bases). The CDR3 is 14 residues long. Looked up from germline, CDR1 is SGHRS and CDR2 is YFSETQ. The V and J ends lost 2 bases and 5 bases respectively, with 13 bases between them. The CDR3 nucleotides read TGCGCCAGCAGCTTCGGATCGGGGAGGGAGACCCAGTACTTC. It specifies CASSFGSGRETQYF.

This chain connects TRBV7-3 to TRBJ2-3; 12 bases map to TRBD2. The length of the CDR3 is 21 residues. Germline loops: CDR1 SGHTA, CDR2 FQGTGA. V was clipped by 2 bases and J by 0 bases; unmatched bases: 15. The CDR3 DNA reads TGTGCCAGCAGCTTACGGCCCTCACTAGCGGGGGGCCCCTTAAGCACAGATACGCAGTATTTT. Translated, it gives CASSLRPSLAGGPLSTDTQYF.

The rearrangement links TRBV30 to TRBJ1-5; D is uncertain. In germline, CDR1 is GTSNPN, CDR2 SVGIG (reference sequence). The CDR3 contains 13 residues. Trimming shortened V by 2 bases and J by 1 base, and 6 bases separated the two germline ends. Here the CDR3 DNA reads TGTGCCTGGAGTTCGGGGAGCAATCAGCCCCAGCATTTT. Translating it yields CAWSSGSNQPQHF.